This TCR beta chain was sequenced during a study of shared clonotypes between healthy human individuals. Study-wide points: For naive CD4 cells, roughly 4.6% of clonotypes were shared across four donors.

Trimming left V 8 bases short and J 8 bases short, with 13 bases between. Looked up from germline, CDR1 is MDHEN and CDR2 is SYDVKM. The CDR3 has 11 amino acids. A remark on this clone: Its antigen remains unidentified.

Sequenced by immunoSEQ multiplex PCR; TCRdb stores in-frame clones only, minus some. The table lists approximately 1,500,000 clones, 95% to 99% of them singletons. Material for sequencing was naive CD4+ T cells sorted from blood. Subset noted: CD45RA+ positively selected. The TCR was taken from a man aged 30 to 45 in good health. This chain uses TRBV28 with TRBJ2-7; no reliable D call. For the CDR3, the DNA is TGTGCCAGCCACCGCGGCAGCCAGCAGTACTTC. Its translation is CASHRGSQQYF. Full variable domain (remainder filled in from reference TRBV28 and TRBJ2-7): DVKVTQSSRYLVKRTGEKVFLECVQDMDHENMFWYRQDPGLGLRLIYFSYDVKMKEKGDIPEGYSVSREKKERFSLILESASTNQTSMYLCASHRGSQQYFGPGTRLTVT.